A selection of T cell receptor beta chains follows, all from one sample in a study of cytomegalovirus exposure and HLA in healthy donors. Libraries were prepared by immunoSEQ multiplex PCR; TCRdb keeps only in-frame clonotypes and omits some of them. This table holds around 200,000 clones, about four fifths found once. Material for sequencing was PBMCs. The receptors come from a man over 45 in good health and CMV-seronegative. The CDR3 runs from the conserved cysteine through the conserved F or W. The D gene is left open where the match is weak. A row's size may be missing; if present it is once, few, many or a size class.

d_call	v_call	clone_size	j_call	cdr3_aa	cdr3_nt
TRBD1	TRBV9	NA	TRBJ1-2	CASSLWRDRGIYGYTF	TGTGCCAGCAGCCTATGGAGGGACAGGGGCATCTATGGCTACACCTTC
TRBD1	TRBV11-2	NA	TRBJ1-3	CASSFGQGAGNTIYF	TGTGCCAGCAGCTTCGGACAGGGAGCGGGAAACACCATATATTTT
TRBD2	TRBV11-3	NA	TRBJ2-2	CASSPGGRNAGELFF	TGTGCCAGCAGCCCCGGCGGGAGGAACGCCGGGGAGCTGTTTTTT
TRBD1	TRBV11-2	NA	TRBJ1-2	CASSPYAGDRVGGYTF	TGTGCCAGCAGCCCTTACGCCGGGGACAGGGTTGGCGGCTACACCTTC
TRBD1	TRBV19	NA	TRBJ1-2	CASSTGDRGIYGYTF	TGTGCCAGTAGTACCGGAGACAGGGGTATATATGGCTACACCTTC
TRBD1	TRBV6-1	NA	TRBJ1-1	CASSEATGGVRTEAFF	TGTGCCAGCAGTGAAGCCACAGGGGGGGTAAGAACTGAAGCTTTCTTT
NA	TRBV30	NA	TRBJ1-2	CAWTREYGYTF	TGTGCCTGGACCCGAGAATATGGCTACACCTTC
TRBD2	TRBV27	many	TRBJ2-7	CASRGTSGSIYEQYF	TGTGCCAGCAGGGGAACTAGCGGGAGTATCTACGAGCAGTACTTC
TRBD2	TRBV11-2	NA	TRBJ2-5	CASSPAGGQETQYF	TGTGCCAGCAGCCCTGCGGGGGGGCAAGAGACCCAGTACTTC
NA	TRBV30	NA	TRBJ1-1	CAWSALVAPNTEAFF	TGTGCCTGGAGTGCCCTAGTCGCCCCGAACACTGAAGCTTTCTTT
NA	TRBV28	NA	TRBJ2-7	CASSFDGSSYEQYF	TGTGCCAGCAGTTTCGACGGGAGTAGTTACGAGCAGTACTTC
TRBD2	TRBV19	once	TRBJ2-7	CASSIVGGGPYEQYF	TGTGCCAGTAGTATAGTAGGCGGGGGACCCTACGAGCAGTACTTC
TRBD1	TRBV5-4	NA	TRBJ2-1	CASRLGQGSYNEQFF	TGTGCCAGCAGATTGGGACAGGGCTCCTACAATGAGCAGTTCTTC
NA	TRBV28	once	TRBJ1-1	CASRRGGQGATFF	TGTGCCAGCAGACGGGGGGGGCAGGGCGCGACTTTCTTT
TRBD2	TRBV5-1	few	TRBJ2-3	CASSQQRGGLTDTQYF	TGCGCCAGCAGCCAACAGCGGGGGGGACTCACAGATACGCAGTATTTT